The present entry profiles one TCR beta chain with its context. Original handling: Cell counts per sample came from amplifying reference gene primers. Method: immunoSEQ multiplex PCR; TCRdb's copy keeps in-frame clones and lacks some. That table supplies the V and J calls and clone size; D and trimming were determined from the DNA. The sample holds fewer than 250,000 clones; 80% are singletons and the top ten take 6.9%. The data stem from a study of blood T cell repertoires in COVID-19. Study in general: Sources were T cells, B-cell-depleted T cells, or PBMCs; the material itself was cDNA or gDNA.

Germline V gene data show CDR1 as MNHEY and CDR2 as SMNVEV (reference sequence). With 5 bases clipped from V and 6 bases from J, the junction kept 10 bases outside the gene matches. CDR3 size: 14 residues. The receptor comes from a man aged 55-75 years with acute or convalescent COVID-19. The sequenced material came from peripheral blood. V usage is TRBV27 and J usage is TRBJ2-7; 7 nucleotides align to TRBD1. The DNA of the CDR3 is TGTGCCAGCAGTAACCGACAGGGCAGGGGCGAGCAGTACTTC. This sequence encodes CASSNRQGRGEQYF.